A selection of T cell receptor beta chains follows, all from one sample in a study of blood T cell repertoires in COVID-19. TCRdb's copy holds only in-frame clones and misses some; the assay was immunoSEQ multiplex PCR. Of about 150,000 clones listed, 80% to 85% are singletons. What was sequenced was PBMCs or T cells enriched from blood (not recorded which). The receptors stem from a woman aged 45-59 years who had recovered from COVID-19. The CDR3 runs from the conserved cysteine through the conserved F or W. The D gene is left open where the match is weak. Expanded clones are given a class, and other clones once, few, many or no size at all.

D	size	J	V	DNA	CDR3
NA	NA	TRBJ1-1	TRBV11-2	TGTGCCAGCAGCCTAGGACTGATTTACACTGAAGCTTTCTTT	CASSLGLIYTEAFF
TRBD2	NA	TRBJ2-7	TRBV25-1	TGTGCCAGCGGGAGGGGCTACTCCTACGAGCAGTACTTC	CASGRGYSYEQYF
NA	NA	TRBJ1-2	TRBV2	TGTGCCAGCAGTGAGGGGGGTCCACAAGGGGAAGGCTACACCTTC	CASSEGGPQGEGYTF
NA	NA	TRBJ2-5	TRBV5-5	TGTGCCAGCAGCTTGCTATCGGTTGGAGGGGAGACCCAGTACTTC	CASSLLSVGGETQYF
TRBD1	few	TRBJ1-2	TRBV27	TGTGCCAGCAGTTCGGGCTACAGGGGGCACTATGGCTACACCTTC	CASSSGYRGHYGYTF
TRBD1	NA	TRBJ2-7	TRBV6-5	TGTGCCAGCACCCGGGACAGTTACTACGAGCAGTACTTC	CASTRDSYYEQYF
NA	NA	TRBJ2-7	TRBV6-5	TGTGCCAGCAAGCAGGGGGGATCGGCCGAGCAGTACTTC	CASKQGGSAEQYF
NA	NA	TRBJ1-2	TRBV12-3/TRBV12-4	TGTGCCAGCAGCTCGGACTCCCGCTATGGCTACACCTTC	CASSSDSRYGYTF
TRBD1	once	TRBJ1-3	TRBV27	TGTGCCAGCAGTTTATCCCCCCCTGACAGGGAGGGAAACACCATATATTTT	CASSLSPPDREGNTIYF
TRBD2	few	TRBJ2-7	TRBV28	TGTGCCTCCGAGCCTAGCGGGAGGTACGAGCAGTACTTC	CASEPSGRYEQYF
NA	NA	TRBJ2-7	TRBV28	TGTGCCAGCAGGCCTAGTTTCGACGAGCAGTACTTC	CASRPSFDEQYF
TRBD1	few	TRBJ1-6	TRBV28	TGTGCCAGCAGCCCCCTAGACAGGGACAATTCACCCCTCCACTTT	CASSPLDRDNSPLHF
TRBD2	NA	TRBJ2-3	TRBV4-3	TGCGCCAGCAGCCAAGGGACGGGGGGTTGGGAACGCACAGATACGCAGTATTTT	CASSQGTGGWERTDTQYF
NA	once	TRBJ2-2	TRBV10-3	TGTGCCATCAGTGGGGACTCGAACACCGGGGAGCTGTTTTTT	CAISGDSNTGELFF
NA	NA	TRBJ1-2	TRBV4-3	TGCGCCAGCAGCACCGGCGGGGGGGGCTATGGCTACACCTTC	CASSTGGGGYGYTF
TRBD1	NA	TRBJ1-3	TRBV19	TGTGCCACCGGGCGCCGGGACAGAGGAAACACCATATATTTT	CATGRRDRGNTIYF
TRBD1	NA	TRBJ2-7	TRBV13	TGTGCCAGCAGTCACCGGGACAGGGACTCCTACGAGCAGTACTTC	CASSHRDRDSYEQYF
NA	few	TRBJ1-1	TRBV2	TGTGCCAGCAGACTTTCGGCTGAAGCTTTCTTT	CASRLSAEAFF
TRBD2	NA	TRBJ2-5	TRBV2	TGTGCCAGCAGTCCACTAGCGGGGGGGCTTGAGACCCAGTACTTC	CASSPLAGGLETQYF
NA	NA	TRBJ1-6	TRBV6-5	TGTGCCAGCTGGGGGGTTACTACACCCCTCCACTTT	CASWGVTTPLHF
NA	NA	TRBJ2-1	TRBV20-1	TGCAGTGCTAGGTCAGTAAATGAGCAGTTCTTC	CSARSVNEQFF
TRBD1	NA	TRBJ1-2	TRBV5-6	TGTGCCAGCAGAAAGACAGGGGGAGATGGCTACACCTTC	CASRKTGGDGYTF
TRBD1	few	TRBJ1-1	TRBV27	TGTGCCACTCGACAGGGAGGCACTGAAGCTTTCTTT	CATRQGGTEAFF
TRBD2	NA	TRBJ2-3	TRBV6-5	TGTGCCAGTCAACTAGCGGGGGATCCCCCCGATACGCAGTATTTT	CASQLAGDPPDTQYF
TRBD1	NA	TRBJ1-1	TRBV4-1	TGCGCCAGCAGCATTGACAGGGTCACTGAAGCTTTCTTT	CASSIDRVTEAFF
TRBD2	NA	TRBJ2-1	TRBV5-1	TGCGCCAGCAGCGTACCGACTAGCGGGAGTAGCAATGAGCAGTTCTTC	CASSVPTSGSSNEQFF
NA	NA	TRBJ1-3	TRBV4-3	TGCGCCAGCAGCCAACATCATCAGGAAGGAACCATATATTTT	CASSQHHQEGTIYF
TRBD1	NA	TRBJ1-2	TRBV9	TGTGCCAGCAGCGATCCGGGACAGGGAAGCTATGGCTACACCTTC	CASSDPGQGSYGYTF
TRBD1	NA	TRBJ1-3	TRBV6-5	TGTGCCAGCTCTGGACAGGGAGGTATCACCATATATTTT	CASSGQGGITIYF
NA	NA	TRBJ2-3	TRBV3-1/TRBV3-2	TGTGCCAGCAGCCTCAGGGGGGGCACAGATACGCAGTATTTT	CASSLRGGTDTQYF
TRBD2	NA	TRBJ2-1	TRBV4-3	TGCGCCAGCAGCCAAGATGGAGCGGGAGGGGGGCAGTTCTTC	CASSQDGAGGGQFF
NA	NA	TRBJ1-2	TRBV28	TGTGCCAGCAGTCACGACTTGACCGCTCCGGGGGGCTTC	CASSHDLTAPGGF
TRBD1	NA	TRBJ1-6	TRBV7-9	TGTGCCAGCATCCGATGGACAGGGACAGGAAATTCACCCCTCCACTTT	CASIRWTGTGNSPLHF
TRBD1	NA	TRBJ1-2	TRBV6-5	TGTGCCAGCCAGGGGGCTTTTAACTATGGCTACACCTTC	CASQGAFNYGYTF
NA	NA	TRBJ2-3	TRBV4-2	TGTGCCAGCAGCCAAGAGAGGGCCCTAGATACGCAGTATTTT	CASSQERALDTQYF
NA	few	TRBJ1-1	TRBV29-1	TGCAGCGTAAGGACCCGAACGGGGACTGAAGCTTTCTTT	CSVRTRTGTEAFF
TRBD2	NA	TRBJ2-1	TRBV19	TGTGCCAGTAGGGGTGCGGGGGGGGTATCCTACAATGAGCAGTTCTTC	CASRGAGGVSYNEQFF
TRBD2	NA	TRBJ2-2	TRBV5-5	TGTGCCAGCAGCCGCCCGGCTAGCGGGAACACCGGGGAGCTGTTTTTT	CASSRPASGNTGELFF
NA	NA	TRBJ2-5	TRBV10-3	TGTGCCATTCAACGTCAGGGGACCCCAGAAGAGACCCAGTACTTC	CAIQRQGTPEETQYF
NA	NA	TRBJ1-4	TRBV14	TGTGCCAGCAGCTTAACGCAGGGGGAAAAACTGTTTTTT	CASSLTQGEKLFF
NA	NA	TRBJ2-7	TRBV2	TGTGCCAGCAGAGCCTTCTACGAGCAGTACTTC	CASRAFYEQYF
NA	NA	TRBJ1-1	TRBV6-5	TGTGCCAGCAGTTACGAGGCGGGTCGGACTGAAGCTTTCTTT	CASSYEAGRTEAFF
NA	few	TRBJ1-4	TRBV5-8	TGTGCCAGCAGCCGTTTACAGGTGAAAACAACTAATGAAAAACTGTTTTTT	CASSRLQVKTTNEKLFF
NA	few	TRBJ1-4	TRBV29-1	TGCAGCGTTGAAGATAAGATGGGGGGGACCCATGAAAAACTGTTTTTT	CSVEDKMGGTHEKLFF
NA	NA	TRBJ1-1	TRBV7-8	TGTGCCAGCAGCTCCGCAGGGTTCACTGAAGCTTTCTTT	CASSSAGFTEAFF
TRBD1	NA	TRBJ1-2	TRBV5-7	TGTGCCAGCAGCTTGTCCAGGGACAGCTATGGCTACACCTTC	CASSLSRDSYGYTF
NA	NA	TRBJ1-5	TRBV6-2/TRBV6-3	TGTGCCAGCAGTTACAGCAGGAATAGCAATCAGCCCCAGCATTTT	CASSYSRNSNQPQHF
NA	NA	TRBJ2-5	TRBV25-1	TGTGCCAGCAGGGATGGACTACAAGAGACCCAGTACTTC	CASRDGLQETQYF
TRBD2	NA	TRBJ2-2	TRBV7-2	TGTGCCAGCAGCGTGACTAGCGGGAGGTCGAACACCGGGGAGCTGTTTTTT	CASSVTSGRSNTGELFF
TRBD1	NA	TRBJ1-2	TRBV5-4	TGTGCCAGCAGCCCCCGACAGGGTTCACCGGGCTATGGCTACACCTTC	CASSPRQGSPGYGYTF
TRBD1	NA	TRBJ2-2	TRBV24-1	TGTGCCACCAGTGATTTGGGGGACAGGAGACTGAACACCGGGGAGCTGTTTTTT	CATSDLGDRRLNTGELFF
TRBD2	NA	TRBJ2-2	TRBV7-9	TGTGCCAGCAGCTTAGGGACTAGCGGGAGTGGAACCGGGGAGCTGTTTTTT	CASSLGTSGSGTGELFF